Presented here are 3 T cell receptor beta chains from one specimen sequenced in a study of regulatory T cells in long-lasting Graves disease. The TCR beta library used iRepertoire HTBI primers with Arm-PCR amplification of CDR3. TCRdb reanalysed the multiplex PCR reads using MiXCR and keeps one entry per CDR3 protein. Of 400,000 to 500,000 distinct CDR3 sequences in the sample, about 21% were seen once. Time point denoted: persistent/refractory GD, antithyroid drugs over 5 years with positive TRAb. Construction of the TCR library relied on RNA isolated from PBMCs. This material consisted of peripheral blood mononuclear cells (PBMCs), taken when the disease was refractory, from a patient treated with antithyroid drugs. The receptors stem from a female donor with Graves disease.

For the CDR3, the DNA is TGTGCCAGCAGTACCTCAGGGTTGGTACAGCCCCAGCATTTT. Amino acids: CASSTSGLVQPQHF. This chain uses TRBV6-1 with TRBJ1-5; the D gene is possibly TRBD1 (5 bases). With 5 bases removed from V and 7 bases from J, the gap between germline ends came to 15 bases. CDR1 is MNHNS and CDR2 is SASEGT in the germline V gene. The CDR3 spans 14 residues.

This rearrangement joins TRBV4-1 to TRBJ2-7; D call uncertain. V lost 0 bases and J lost 0, with 12 bases in between. The length of the CDR3 is 16 residues. Looked up from germline, CDR1 is MGHRA and CDR2 is YSYEKL. For the CDR3, the DNA is TGCGCCAGCAGCCAAGATGGGAAGGGAAGCTCCTACGAGCAGTACTTC. This encodes CASSQDGKGSSYEQYF.

CDR3 DNA: TGTGCCAGCAGCCAAAAGGCCCCGCAGGGCTACACCGGGGAGCTGTTTTTT. Translated, it gives CASSQKAPQGYTGELFF. The V gene is TRBV14, the J gene TRBJ2-2; D possibly corresponds to TRBD1 (5 bases). V gave up 2 bases and J gave up 3 bases, with 16 bases separating them. The CDR3 is made up of 17 amino acids. Per the germline V gene, CDR1 is SGHDN and CDR2 is FVKESK.